The 14 T cell receptor beta chains given below trace back to one sample, sequenced in a study of shared clonotypes between healthy human individuals. Using immunoSEQ multiplex PCR, the repertoire was profiled, and TCRdb retains in-frame clones only, with some absent. Altogether about 2.2 million clones are present, just over 90% being singletons, with the ten largest covering 1.5% to 2%. The naive CD8 population came from CD45RO-negative cells selected for CCR7, without terminally differentiated effector memory CD45RA+ cells. Source material: naive CD8+ T cells from PBMCs. The source is a young man in good health. Some clones in this sample may be carry-over from other donors' samples.

Comments on this clone: Other DNA sequences in this specimen translate into the identical CDR3. V usage is TRBV9 and J usage is TRBJ1-1; D possibly corresponds to TRBD1 (6 bases). Trimming shortened V by 4 bases and J by 4 bases, and 11 bases separated the two germline ends. This CDR3 is built from 13 residues. Per germline, CDR1 SGDLS and CDR2 YYNGEE. CDR3 DNA: TGTGCCAGCAGCCAAACAGGGAGCACTGAAGCTTTCTTT. As protein: CASSQTGSTEAFF.

This rearrangement joins TRBV30 to TRBJ2-5, with TRBD1 identical over 11 bases. The J call may be mistaken, given a closer DNA end match to TRBJ2-7. CDR1 is GTSNPN, CDR2 SVGIG, per germline (reference sequence). This CDR3 is 20 amino acids long. CDR3 residues: CAWSSALGTGGHRRLYEQYF. The CDR3 DNA follows: TGTGCCTGGTCCAGCGCCCTCGGGACAGGGGGGCACAGGCGACTTTACGAGCAGTACTTC.

This sequence joins TRBV14 and TRBJ1-2; possibly TRBD1 for D (5 bases). V was shortened by 0 bases and J by 7 bases, with 18 bases between the two germline ends. CDR3 length: 16 amino acids. Germline V gene sequence: CDR1 SGHDN, CDR2 FVKESK. The CDR3 coding sequence is TGTGCCAGCAGCCAAGAAGTTTCGTGGGACGGCGGTGGCTACACCTTC. Protein product: CASSQEVSWDGGGYTF. The full variable domain, with the rest looked up from reference TRBV14 and TRBJ1-2, is EAGVTQFPSHSVIEKGQTVTLRCDPISGHDNLYWYRRVMGKEIKFLLHFVKESKQDESGMPNNRFLAERTGGTYSTLKVQPAELEDSGVYFCASSQEVSWDGGGYTFGSGTRLTVV.

This chain connects TRBV9 to TRBJ2-1; the D gene is possibly TRBD2 (6 bases). The CDR3 contains 13 residues. Trimming cost V 4 bases and J 8 bases, with 13 bases left between them. In germline, CDR1 is SGDLS, CDR2 YYNGEE. CDR3 coding DNA: TGTGCCAGCAGCCCCCGGTCGGGGGATGAGCAGTTCTTC. This encodes CASSPRSGDEQFF.

The chain uses TRBV11-2 and TRBJ1-1; D is ambiguous. This CDR3 has 14 amino acids. CDR1 is SGHAT and CDR2 is FQNNGV in the germline V gene. Trimming removed 0 bases at V and 7 bases at J, with 12 bases between. CDR3 region: CASSLDLAQLEAFF. The CDR3 DNA sequence: TGTGCCAGCAGCTTAGACCTGGCACAGCTTGAAGCTTTCTTT.

This chain uses TRBV19 with TRBJ1-1; no clear D gene. The V end lost 2 bases, the J end lost 5 bases, and 12 bases lay between the germline ends. The CDR3 covers 14 residues. Germline lookup yields CDR1 LNHDA and CDR2 SQIVND (reference sequence). The CDR3 nucleotides are TGTGCCAGTAGTATATTGGCTGGGGAAACTGAAGCTTTCTTT. Translated: CASSILAGETEAFF.

This chain joins TRBV15 and TRBJ1-1; D not certain. Trimming cost V 0 bases and J 6 bases, with 17 bases left between them. Germline V gene lookup returns CDR1 LNHNV and CDR2 YYDKDF (reference sequence). The CDR3 totals 16 residues. In nucleotides, the CDR3 is TGTGCCACCAGCAGAGATACAACTGGTCGAATGGCTGAAGCTTTCTTT. Translation gives CATSRDTTGRMAEAFF.

This sequence joins TRBV11-2 and TRBJ2-3, with 8 bases matching TRBD2. This CDR3 is built from 17 residues. CDR1 is SGHAT, CDR2 FQNNGV, per germline. V shed 4 bases, J shed 1 base, and the junction held 10 bases outside the gene matches. CDR3 region: CASSSQLAGWGTDTQYF. The CDR3 region has the DNA TGTGCCAGCAGCTCCCAATTAGCGGGATGGGGCACAGATACGCAGTATTTT.

The rearrangement joins TRBV5-4 to TRBJ2-2, with 7 bases lining up with TRBD1. The junction had 4 bases not matched to a gene; V was cut back by 0 bases and J by 2 bases. This CDR3 is 16 amino acids long. Germline CDR1 is SGHNT and CDR2 is YYREEE (reference sequence). CDR3 DNA: TGTGCCAGCAGCTTGGGACAGGGTGGCAACACCGGGGAGCTGTTTTTT. Amino acids: CASSLGQGGNTGELFF.

The chain couples TRBV7-9 to TRBJ2-4; D is unresolved. The CDR3 is made up of 14 amino acids. Germline V lookup: CDR1 SEHNR, CDR2 FQNEAQ (reference sequence). V dropped 5 bases and J dropped 4 bases, with 12 bases sitting between them. CDR3 bases: TGTGCCAGCAGCCCCAGAGACGGGAAAAACATTCAGTACTTC. Protein product: CASSPRDGKNIQYF.

With respect to this clone: A junction end diverges from the germline sequence, so it may reflect a read error. This chain connects TRBV15 to TRBJ1-4, with a possible D match to TRBD1 (5 bases). Per germline, CDR1 LNHNV and CDR2 YYDKDF (reference sequence). This CDR3 contains 19 residues. CDR3 loop: CATSRDGLTALTTDEKLFF. The DNA for the CDR3 is TGTGCCACCAGCAGAGATGGGCTGACAGCACTTACAACTGATGAAAAACTGTTTTTT. Looking up the rest from reference TRBV15 and TRBJ1-4 gives the full variable domain: DAMVIQNPRYQVTQFGKPVTLSCSQTLNHNVMYWYQQKSSQAPKLLFHYYDKDFNNEADTPDNFQSRRPNTSFCFLDIRSPGLGDTAMYLCATSRDGLTALTTDEKLFFGSGTQLSVL.

This clone was observed a few times. V and J are TRBV7-9 and TRBJ2-1, with unresolved D. V lost 5 bases to trimming and J lost 4 bases, with 15 bases between them. Germline lookup yields CDR1 SEHNR and CDR2 FQNEAQ (reference sequence). CDR3 length: 15 amino acids. CDR3 sequence: CASSPLETSYNEQFF. CDR3 DNA: TGTGCCAGCAGCCCCCTGGAGACCTCTTACAATGAGCAGTTCTTC.

The chain is built from TRBV27 and TRBJ1-2, with D possibly matching TRBD1 (6 bases). This CDR3 is 14 amino acids long. V was clipped by 6 bases and J by 4 bases, with 15 bases between them. Germline loops: CDR1 MNHEY, CDR2 SMNVEV (reference sequence). CDR3 region: CASSPGGATYGYTF. CDR3 nucleotide sequence: TGTGCCAGCAGCCCGGGGGGGGCGACCTATGGCTACACCTTC.

This clone was seen a few times. This chain joins TRBV30 and TRBJ1-2, with D possibly matching TRBD1 (5 bases). CDR3 length: 15 residues. Germline V gene data show CDR1 as GTSNPN and CDR2 as SVGIG (reference sequence). Trimming shortened V by 7 bases and J by 4 bases, and 22 bases separated the two germline ends. As DNA, the CDR3 is TGTGCCTTAACGTGGGACCCCGAATGGTTCTATGGCTACACCTTC. Residues: CALTWDPEWFYGYTF.